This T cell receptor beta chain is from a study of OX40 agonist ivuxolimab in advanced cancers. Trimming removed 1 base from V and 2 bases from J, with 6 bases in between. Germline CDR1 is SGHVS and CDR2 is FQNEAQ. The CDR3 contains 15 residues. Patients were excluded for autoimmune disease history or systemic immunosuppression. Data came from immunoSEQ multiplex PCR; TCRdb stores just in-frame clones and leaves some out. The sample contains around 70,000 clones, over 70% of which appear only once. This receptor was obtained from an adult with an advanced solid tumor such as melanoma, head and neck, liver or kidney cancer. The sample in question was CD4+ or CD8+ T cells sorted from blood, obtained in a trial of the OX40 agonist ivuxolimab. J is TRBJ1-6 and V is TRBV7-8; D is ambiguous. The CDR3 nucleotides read TGTGCCAGCAGCTTAGGGACTCCCTATAATTCACCCCTCCACTTT. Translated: CASSLGTPYNSPLHF.